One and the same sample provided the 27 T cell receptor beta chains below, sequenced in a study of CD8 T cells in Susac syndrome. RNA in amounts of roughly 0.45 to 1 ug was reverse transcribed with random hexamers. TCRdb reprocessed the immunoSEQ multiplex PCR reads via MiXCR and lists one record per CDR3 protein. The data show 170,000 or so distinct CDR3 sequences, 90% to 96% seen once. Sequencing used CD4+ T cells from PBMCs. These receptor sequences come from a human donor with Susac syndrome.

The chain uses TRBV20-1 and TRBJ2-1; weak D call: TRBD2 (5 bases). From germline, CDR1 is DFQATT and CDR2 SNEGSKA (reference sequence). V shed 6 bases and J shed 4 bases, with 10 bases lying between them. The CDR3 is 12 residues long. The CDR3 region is CSAALVYNEQFF. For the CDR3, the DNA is TGCAGTGCAGCACTAGTGTACAATGAGCAGTTCTTC.

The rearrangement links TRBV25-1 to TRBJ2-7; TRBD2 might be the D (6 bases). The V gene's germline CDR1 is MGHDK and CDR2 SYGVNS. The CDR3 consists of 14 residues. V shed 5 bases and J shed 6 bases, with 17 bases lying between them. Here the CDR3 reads CASSPIGGLSEQYF. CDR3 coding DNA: TGTGCCAGCAGTCCAATAGGAGGGCTATCCGAGCAGTACTTC.

The DNA of the CDR3 is TGCGCCAGCAGTGAGGGAGTATCGGGACAGGGCTATGGCTACACCTTC. Residues: CASSEGVSGQGYGYTF. The chain is built from TRBV10-2 and TRBJ1-2, with 9 nucleotides matching TRBD1. V shed 2 bases and J 4 bases; nucleotides not matched to a gene: 8. Per germline, CDR1 WSHSY and CDR2 SAAADI. The CDR3 is 16 amino acids.

The CDR3 region is CASSPHPQGATPDGGYTF. CDR3 DNA: TGTGCCAGCAGCCCCCACCCACAGGGGGCGACCCCCGACGGTGGCTACACCTTC. The rearrangement joins TRBV9 to TRBJ1-2; 9 nucleotides line up with TRBD1. The trim removed 4 bases at V and 7 bases at J, leaving 20 bases unmatched. Germline lookup yields CDR1 SGDLS and CDR2 YYNGEE. This CDR3 spans 18 amino acids.

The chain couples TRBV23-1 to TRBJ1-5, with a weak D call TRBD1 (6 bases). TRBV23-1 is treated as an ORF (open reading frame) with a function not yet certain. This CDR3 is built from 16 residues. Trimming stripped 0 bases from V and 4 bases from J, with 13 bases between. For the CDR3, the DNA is TGCGCCAGCAGTCAATCGGACCGGGACAATAATCAGCCCCAGCATTTT. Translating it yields CASSQSDRDNNQPQHF.

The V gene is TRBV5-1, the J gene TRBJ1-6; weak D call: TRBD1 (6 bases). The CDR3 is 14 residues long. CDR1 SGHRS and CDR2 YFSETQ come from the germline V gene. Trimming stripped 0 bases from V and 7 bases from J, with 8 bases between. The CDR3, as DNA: TGCGCCAGCAGCTTGGAGGACAGAAATTCACCCCTCCACTTT. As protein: CASSLEDRNSPLHF.

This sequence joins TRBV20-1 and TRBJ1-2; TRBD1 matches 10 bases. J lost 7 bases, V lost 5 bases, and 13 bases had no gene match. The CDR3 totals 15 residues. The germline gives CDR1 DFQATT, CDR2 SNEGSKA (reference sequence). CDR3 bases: TGCAGTGCTTCTGGAACGGGACAGGGGTCGGCTGGCTACACCTTC. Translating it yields CSASGTGQGSAGYTF.

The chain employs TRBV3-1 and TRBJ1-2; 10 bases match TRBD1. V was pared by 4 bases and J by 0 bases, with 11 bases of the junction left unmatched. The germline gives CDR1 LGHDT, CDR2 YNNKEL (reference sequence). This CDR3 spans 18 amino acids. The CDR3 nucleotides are TGTGCCAGCAGCCCTACCCGGGACAGGGGATCAGCTAACTATGGCTACACCTTC. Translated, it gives CASSPTRDRGSANYGYTF.

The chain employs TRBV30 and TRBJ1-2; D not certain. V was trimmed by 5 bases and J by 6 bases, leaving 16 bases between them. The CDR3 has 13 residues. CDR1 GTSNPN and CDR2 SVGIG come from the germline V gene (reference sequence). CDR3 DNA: TGTGCCTGGCTTACCTACAGTCGAGATGGCTACACCTTC. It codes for CAWLTYSRDGYTF.

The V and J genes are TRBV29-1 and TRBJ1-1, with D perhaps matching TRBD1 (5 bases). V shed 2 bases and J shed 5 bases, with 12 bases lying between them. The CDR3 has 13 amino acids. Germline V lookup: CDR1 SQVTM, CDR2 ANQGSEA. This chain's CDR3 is CSVETQGWTEAFF. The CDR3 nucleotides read TGCAGCGTTGAAACCCAGGGATGGACTGAAGCTTTCTTT.

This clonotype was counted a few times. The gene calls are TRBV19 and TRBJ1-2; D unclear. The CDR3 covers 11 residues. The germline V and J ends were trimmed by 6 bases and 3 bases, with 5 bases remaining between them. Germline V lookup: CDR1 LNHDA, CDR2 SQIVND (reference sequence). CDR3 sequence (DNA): TGTGCCAGTAGCGGTTACTATGGCTACACCTTC. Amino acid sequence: CASSGYYGYTF.

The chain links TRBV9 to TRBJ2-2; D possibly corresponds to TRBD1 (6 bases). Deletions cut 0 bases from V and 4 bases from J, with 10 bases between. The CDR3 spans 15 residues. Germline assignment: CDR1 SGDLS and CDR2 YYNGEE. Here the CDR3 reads CASSVVGTPTGELFF. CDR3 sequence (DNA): TGTGCCAGCAGCGTAGTAGGGACACCCACCGGGGAGCTGTTTTTT.

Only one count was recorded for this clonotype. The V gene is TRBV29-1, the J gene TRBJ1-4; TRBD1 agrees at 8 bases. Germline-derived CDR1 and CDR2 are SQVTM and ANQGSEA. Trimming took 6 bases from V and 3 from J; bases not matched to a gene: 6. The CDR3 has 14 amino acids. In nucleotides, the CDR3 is TGCAGCGTCGGACAGGGTTCGGCTAATGAAAAACTGTTTTTT. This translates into CSVGQGSANEKLFF.

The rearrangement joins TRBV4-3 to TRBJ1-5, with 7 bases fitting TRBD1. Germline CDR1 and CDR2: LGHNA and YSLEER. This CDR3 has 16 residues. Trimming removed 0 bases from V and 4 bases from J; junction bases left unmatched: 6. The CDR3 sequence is CASSQDWAGGNQPQHF. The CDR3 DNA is TGCGCCAGCAGCCAAGACTGGGCAGGGGGTAATCAGCCCCAGCATTTT.

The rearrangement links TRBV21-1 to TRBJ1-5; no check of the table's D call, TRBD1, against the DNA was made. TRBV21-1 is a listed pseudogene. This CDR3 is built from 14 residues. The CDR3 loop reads CASSPGRRYQPQHF. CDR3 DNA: TGTGCCAGCAGCCCGGGAAGGCGATATCAGCCCCAGCATTTT.

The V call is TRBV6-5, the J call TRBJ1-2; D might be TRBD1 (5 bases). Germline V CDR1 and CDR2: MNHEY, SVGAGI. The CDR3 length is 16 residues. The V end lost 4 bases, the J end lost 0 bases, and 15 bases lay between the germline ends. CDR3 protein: CASSSARDRTNYGYTF. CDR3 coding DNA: TGTGCCAGCAGTTCCGCCCGGGACCGAACTAACTATGGCTACACCTTC.

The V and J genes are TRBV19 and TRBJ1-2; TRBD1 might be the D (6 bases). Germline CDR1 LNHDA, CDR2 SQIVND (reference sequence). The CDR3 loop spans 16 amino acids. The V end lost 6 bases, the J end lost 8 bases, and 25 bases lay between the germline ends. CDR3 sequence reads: CASRIPQGEGVRGYTF. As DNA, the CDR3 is TGTGCCAGTAGGATTCCACAGGGTGAAGGAGTGAGAGGCTACACCTTC.

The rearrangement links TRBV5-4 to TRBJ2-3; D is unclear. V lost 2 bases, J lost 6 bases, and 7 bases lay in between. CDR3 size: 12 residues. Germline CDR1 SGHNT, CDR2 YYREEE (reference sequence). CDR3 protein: CASSFDTDTQYF. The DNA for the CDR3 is TGTGCCAGCAGCTTCGACACGGATACGCAGTATTTT.

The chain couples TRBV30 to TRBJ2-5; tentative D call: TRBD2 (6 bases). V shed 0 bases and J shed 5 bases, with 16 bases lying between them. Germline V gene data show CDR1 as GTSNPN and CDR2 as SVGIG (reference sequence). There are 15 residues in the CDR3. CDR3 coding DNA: TGTGCCTGGAGTGTACTGACGGGAGCTTTTGAGACCCAGTACTTC. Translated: CAWSVLTGAFETQYF. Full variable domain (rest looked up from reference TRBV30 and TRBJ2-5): SQTIHQWPATLVQPVGSPLSLECTVEGTSNPNLYWYRQAAGRGLQLLFYSVGIGQISSEVPQNLSASRPQDRQFILSSKKLLLSDSGFYLCAWSVLTGAFETQYFGPGTRLLVL.

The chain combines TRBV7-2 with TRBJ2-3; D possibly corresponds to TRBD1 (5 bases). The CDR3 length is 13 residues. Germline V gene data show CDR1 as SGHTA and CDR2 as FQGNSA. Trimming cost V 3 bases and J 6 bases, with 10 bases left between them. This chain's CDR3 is CASSLTEADTQYF. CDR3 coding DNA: TGTGCCAGCAGCTTGACAGAGGCCGATACGCAGTATTTT.

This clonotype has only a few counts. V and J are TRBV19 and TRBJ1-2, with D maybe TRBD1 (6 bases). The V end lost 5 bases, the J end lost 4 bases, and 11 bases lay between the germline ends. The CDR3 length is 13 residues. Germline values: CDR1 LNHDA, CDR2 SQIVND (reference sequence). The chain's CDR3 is CASSPQGSYGYTF. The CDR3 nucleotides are TGTGCCAGTAGTCCACAGGGAAGCTATGGCTACACCTTC.

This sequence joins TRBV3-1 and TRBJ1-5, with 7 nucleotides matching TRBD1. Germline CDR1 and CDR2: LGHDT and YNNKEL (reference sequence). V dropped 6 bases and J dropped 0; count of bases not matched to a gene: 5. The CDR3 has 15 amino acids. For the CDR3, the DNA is TGTGCCAGCAGTTCTACAGGGGATAGCAATCAGCCCCAGCATTTT. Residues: CASSSTGDSNQPQHF. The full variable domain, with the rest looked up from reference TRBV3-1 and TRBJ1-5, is DTAVSQTPKYLVTQMGNDKSIKCEQNLGHDTMYWYKQDSKKFLKIMFSYNNKELIINETVPNRFSPKSPDKAHLNLHINSLELGDSAVYFCASSSTGDSNQPQHFGDGTRLSIL.

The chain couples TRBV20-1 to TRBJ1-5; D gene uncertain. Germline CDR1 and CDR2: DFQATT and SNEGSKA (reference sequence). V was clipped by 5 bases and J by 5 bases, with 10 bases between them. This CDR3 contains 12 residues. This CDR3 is CSAGSSDQPQHF. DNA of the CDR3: TGCAGTGCTGGGTCCTCTGATCAGCCCCAGCATTTT.

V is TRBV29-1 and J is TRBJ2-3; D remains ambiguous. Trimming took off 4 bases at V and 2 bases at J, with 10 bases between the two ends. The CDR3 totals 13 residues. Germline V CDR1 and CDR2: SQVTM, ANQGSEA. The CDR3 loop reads CSVGAKVTDTQYF. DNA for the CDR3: TGCAGCGTTGGGGCAAAAGTCACAGATACGCAGTATTTT.

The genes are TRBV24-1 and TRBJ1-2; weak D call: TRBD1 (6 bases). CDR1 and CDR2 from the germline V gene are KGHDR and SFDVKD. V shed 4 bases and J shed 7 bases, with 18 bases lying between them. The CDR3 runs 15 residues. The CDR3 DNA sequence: TGTGCCACCAGTGACGCGCGAGGGGGTGATTCTGGCTACACCTTC. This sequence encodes CATSDARGGDSGYTF.

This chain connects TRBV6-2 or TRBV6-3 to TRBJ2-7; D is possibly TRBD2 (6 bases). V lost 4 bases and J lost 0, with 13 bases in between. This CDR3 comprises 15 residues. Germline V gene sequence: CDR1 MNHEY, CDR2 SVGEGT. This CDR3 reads CASSSPSAGSYEQYF. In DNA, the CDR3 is TGTGCCAGCAGTTCTCCTAGCGCCGGCTCCTACGAGCAGTACTTC.

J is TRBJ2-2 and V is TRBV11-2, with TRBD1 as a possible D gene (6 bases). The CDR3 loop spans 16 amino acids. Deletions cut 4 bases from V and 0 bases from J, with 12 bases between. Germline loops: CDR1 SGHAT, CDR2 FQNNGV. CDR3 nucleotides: TGTGCCAGCAGCTCCCGACAGGCTACGAACACCGGGGAGCTGTTTTTT. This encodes CASSSRQATNTGELFF.